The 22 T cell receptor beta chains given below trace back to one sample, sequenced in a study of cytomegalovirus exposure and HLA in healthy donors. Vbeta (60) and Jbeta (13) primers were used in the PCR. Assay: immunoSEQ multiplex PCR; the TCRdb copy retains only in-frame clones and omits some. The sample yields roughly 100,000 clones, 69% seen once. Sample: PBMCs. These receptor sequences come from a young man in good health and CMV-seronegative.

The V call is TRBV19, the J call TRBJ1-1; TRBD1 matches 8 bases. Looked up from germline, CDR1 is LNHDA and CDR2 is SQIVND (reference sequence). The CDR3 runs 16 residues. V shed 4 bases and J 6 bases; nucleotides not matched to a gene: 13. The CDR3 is CASSTNRPTGVAEAFF. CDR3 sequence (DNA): TGTGCCAGTAGTACCAATCGTCCGACAGGGGTAGCTGAAGCTTTCTTT.

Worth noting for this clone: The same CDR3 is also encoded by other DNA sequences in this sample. CDR3 residues: CAWSAGNTEAFF. Written as DNA, the CDR3 is TGTGCCTGGAGTGCGGGGAACACTGAAGCTTTCTTT. This chain uses TRBV30 with TRBJ1-1; the D is unclear. The V end lost 1 base, the J end lost 1 base, and 4 bases lay between the germline ends. There are 12 residues in the CDR3. Germline V lookup: CDR1 GTSNPN, CDR2 SVGIG (reference sequence).

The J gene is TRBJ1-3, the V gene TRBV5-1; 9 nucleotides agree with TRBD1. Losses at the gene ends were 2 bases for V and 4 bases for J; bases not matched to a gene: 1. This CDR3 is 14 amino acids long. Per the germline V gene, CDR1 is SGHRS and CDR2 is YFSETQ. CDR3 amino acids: CASSLQGAGNTIYF. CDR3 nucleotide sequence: TGCGCCAGCAGCTTACAGGGGGCCGGAAACACCATATATTTT.

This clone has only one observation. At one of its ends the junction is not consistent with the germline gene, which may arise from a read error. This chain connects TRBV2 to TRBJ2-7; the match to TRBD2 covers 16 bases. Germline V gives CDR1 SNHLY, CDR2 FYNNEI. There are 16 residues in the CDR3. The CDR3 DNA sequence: TGTGCCAGCAGCGAAGAGGGACTAGCGGGAGGGGACGAGCAGTACTTC. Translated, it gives CASSEEGLAGGDEQYF.

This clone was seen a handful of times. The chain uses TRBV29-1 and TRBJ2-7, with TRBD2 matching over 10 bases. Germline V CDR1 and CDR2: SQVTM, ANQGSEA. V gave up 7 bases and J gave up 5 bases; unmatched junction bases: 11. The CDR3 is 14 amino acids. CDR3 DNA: TGCAGCGCCGATGGGCCTAGCGGGAGCCACGAGCAGTACTTC. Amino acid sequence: CSADGPSGSHEQYF.

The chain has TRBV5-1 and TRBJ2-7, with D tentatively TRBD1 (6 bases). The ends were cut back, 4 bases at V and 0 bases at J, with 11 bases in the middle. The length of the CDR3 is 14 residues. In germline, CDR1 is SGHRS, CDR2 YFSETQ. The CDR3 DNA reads TGCGCCAGCAGCAGCCAGGGGTCCTCCTACGAGCAGTACTTC. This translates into CASSSQGSSYEQYF.

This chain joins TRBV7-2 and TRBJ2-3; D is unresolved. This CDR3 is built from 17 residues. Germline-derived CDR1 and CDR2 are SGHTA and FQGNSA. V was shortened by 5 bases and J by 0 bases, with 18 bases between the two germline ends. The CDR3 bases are TGTGCCAGCAGCCCCAGAGGTTACGTCGCTAGCACAGATACGCAGTATTTT. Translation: CASSPRGYVASTDTQYF.

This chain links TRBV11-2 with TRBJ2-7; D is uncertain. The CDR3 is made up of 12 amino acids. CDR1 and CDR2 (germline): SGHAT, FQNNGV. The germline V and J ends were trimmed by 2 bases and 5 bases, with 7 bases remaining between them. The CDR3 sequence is CASSLQRNEQYF. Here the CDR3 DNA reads TGTGCCAGCAGCTTACAGAGGAACGAGCAGTACTTC. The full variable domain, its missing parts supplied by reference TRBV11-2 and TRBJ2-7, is EAGVAQSPRYKIIEKRQSVAFWCNPISGHATLYWYQQILGQGPKLLIQFQNNGVVDDSQLPKDRFSAERLKGVDSTLKIQPAKLEDSAVYLCASSLQRNEQYFGPGTRLTVT.

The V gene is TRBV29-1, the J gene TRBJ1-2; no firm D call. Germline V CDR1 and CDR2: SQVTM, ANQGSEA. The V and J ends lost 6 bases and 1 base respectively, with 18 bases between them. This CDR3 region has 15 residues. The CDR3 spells CSVLGLGVGNYGYTF. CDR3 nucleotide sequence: TGCAGCGTGTTGGGTCTCGGAGTGGGTAACTATGGCTACACCTTC. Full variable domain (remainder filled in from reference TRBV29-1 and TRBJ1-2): SAVISQKPSRDICQRGTSLTIQCQVDSQVTMMFWYRQQPGQSLTLIATANQGSEATYESGFVIDKFPISRPNLTFSTLTVSNMSPEDSSIYLCSVLGLGVGNYGYTFGSGTRLTVV.

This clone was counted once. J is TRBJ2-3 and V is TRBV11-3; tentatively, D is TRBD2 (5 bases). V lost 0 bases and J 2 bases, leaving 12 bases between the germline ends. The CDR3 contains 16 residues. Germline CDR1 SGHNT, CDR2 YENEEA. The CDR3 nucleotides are TGTGCCAGCAGCTTAGAAGGCCAGCGGATCACAGATACGCAGTATTTT. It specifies CASSLEGQRITDTQYF.

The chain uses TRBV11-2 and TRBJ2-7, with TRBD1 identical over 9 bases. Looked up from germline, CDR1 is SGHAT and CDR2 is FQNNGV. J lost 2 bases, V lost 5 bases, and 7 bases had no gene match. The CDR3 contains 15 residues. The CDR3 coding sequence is TGTGCCAGCAGCACGGGGACAGGGAGCACCTACGAGCAGTACTTC. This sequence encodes CASSTGTGSTYEQYF.

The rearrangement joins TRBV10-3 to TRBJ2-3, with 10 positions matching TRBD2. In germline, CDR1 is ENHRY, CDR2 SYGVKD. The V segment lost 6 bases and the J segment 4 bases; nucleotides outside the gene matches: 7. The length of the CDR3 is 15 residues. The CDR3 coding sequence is TGTGCCATCAGCATCCTAGCGGGAGATTCAGATACGCAGTATTTT. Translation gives CAISILAGDSDTQYF.

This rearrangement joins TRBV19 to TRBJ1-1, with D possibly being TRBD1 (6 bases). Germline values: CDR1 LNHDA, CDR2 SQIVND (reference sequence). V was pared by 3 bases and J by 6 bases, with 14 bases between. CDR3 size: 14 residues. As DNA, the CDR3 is TGTGCCAGTAGTATTACAGGGTTGGACTCTGAAGCTTTCTTT. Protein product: CASSITGLDSEAFF.

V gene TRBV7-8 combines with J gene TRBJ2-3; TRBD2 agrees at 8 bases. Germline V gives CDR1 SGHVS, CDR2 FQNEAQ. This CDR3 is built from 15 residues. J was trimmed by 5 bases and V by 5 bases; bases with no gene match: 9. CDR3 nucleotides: TGTGCCAGCAGCCTTAGCGGGACGGATGTAGATACGCAGTATTTT. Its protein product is CASSLSGTDVDTQYF.

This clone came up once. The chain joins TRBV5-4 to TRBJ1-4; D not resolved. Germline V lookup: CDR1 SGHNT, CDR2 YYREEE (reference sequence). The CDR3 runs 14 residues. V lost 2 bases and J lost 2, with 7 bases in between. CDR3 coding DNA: TGTGCCAGCAGCTTAGACACGACTAATGAAAAACTGTTTTTT. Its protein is CASSLDTTNEKLFF.

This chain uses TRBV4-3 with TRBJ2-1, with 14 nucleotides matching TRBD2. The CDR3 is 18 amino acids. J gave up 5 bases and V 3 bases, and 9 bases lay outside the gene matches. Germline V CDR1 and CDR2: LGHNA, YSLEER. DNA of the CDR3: TGCGCCAGCAGCCAGGGGACTAGCGGGAGATATTTGAACAATGAGCAGTTCTTC. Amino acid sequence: CASSQGTSGRYLNNEQFF.

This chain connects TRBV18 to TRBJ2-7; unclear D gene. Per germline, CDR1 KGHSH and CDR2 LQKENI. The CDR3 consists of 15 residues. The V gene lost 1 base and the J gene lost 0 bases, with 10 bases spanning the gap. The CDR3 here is CASSPLGRSSYEQYF. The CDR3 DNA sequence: TGTGCCAGCTCACCACTCGGAAGGAGCTCCTACGAGCAGTACTTC.

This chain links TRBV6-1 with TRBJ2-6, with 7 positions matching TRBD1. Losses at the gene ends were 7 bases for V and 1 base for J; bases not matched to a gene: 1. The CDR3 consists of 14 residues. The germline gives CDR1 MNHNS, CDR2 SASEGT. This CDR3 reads CASKTGSGANVLTF. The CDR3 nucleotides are TGTGCCAGCAAGACAGGGTCTGGGGCCAACGTCCTGACTTTC.

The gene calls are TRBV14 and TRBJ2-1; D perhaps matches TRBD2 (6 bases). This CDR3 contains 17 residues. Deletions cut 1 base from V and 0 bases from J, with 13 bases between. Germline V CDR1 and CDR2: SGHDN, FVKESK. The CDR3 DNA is TGTGCCAGCAGCCAAGTAAGGGACTCCGGCTCCTACAATGAGCAGTTCTTC. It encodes CASSQVRDSGSYNEQFF.

The chain's CDR3 is CASSLVTGSYEQYF. In DNA form, the CDR3 reads TGCGCCAGCAGCTTGGTGACAGGCTCCTACGAGCAGTACTTC. The chain couples TRBV5-1 to TRBJ2-5; D may be TRBD1 (6 bases). The DNA end is more similar to TRBJ2-7, so the J call may be wrong. The germline CDR1 and CDR2 sequences are SGHRS and YFSETQ. The CDR3 has 14 residues.

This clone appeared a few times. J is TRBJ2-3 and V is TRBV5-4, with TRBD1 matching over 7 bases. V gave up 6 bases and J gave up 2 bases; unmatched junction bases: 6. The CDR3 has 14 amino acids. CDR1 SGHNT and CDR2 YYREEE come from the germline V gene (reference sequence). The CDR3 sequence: CASTLDRITDTQYF. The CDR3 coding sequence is TGTGCCAGCACTTTGGACAGGATCACAGATACGCAGTATTTT.

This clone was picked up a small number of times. CDR3 loop: CASSRSGGDNEQFF. For the CDR3, the DNA is TGTGCCAGCAGTCGTTCCGGGGGGGACAATGAGCAGTTCTTC. The chain carries TRBV6-5 and TRBJ2-1, with 8 bases that match TRBD2. This CDR3 has 14 amino acids. CDR1 and CDR2 (germline): MNHEY, SVGAGI. V lost 5 bases and J lost 5; bases outside the gene matches: 5.